This TCR beta chain was observed in a study of T cell repertoires in cytomegalovirus infection (dated by TCRdb to between 2019 and 2020). Broadly, across the study: Recently identified HLA-C-restricted CMV epitopes, whose presentation resists viral immunomodulation, were targeted by peptide stimulations together with well-studied HLA-B-restricted epitopes. The HLA type of each donor mattered for the analysis, because public TCR beta signatures pointed to carriage of CMV infection along with the matching HLA type.

Sequenced on an Illumina HiSeq 1500. TCRdb ran its own pipeline on the public reads, namely fastp trimming at Q25 and MiXCR clone calling, and kept in-frame beta chains. Rows are unified per CDR3 protein, each entry keeping the most common DNA and genes. The sample table holds about 920,000 distinct CDR3 sequences, of which 31% were seen once. Roughly 13% of the sample belongs to the ten largest clones. On the study overall, not on this receptor specifically: In both this cohort and an independent cohort of some 370 donors, the cumulative frequency of public TCR beta family members distinguished carriers of CMV infection plus the relevant HLA type. The ex vivo response was dominated by HLA-C-restricted CMV-specific TCR beta clonotypes, and the single most frequent clonotype in two of eight donors was supplied by these HLA-C-restricted clonotypes.

Interpreted using the paper, the treatment or condition label stands for: in vitro stimulation with specific CMV peptide epitopes to enrich CMV-specific T cells. This clonotype showed up many times. This receptor's antigen is unknown. Base qualities were left out, and no much larger clone turns up one base away. The source was cultured CD8+ T cells from PBMCs, collected from culture after CMV antigen stimulation. This sequence was found in a human donor in good health (CMV status not recorded). Some clones in this sample may be carry-over from other donors' samples.

The CDR3 corresponds to CASSSSEGGYNEQFF. The bases are TGTGCCAGCAGCTCCTCCGAGGGGGGGTACAATGAGCAGTTCTTC. This receptor chain uses TRBV7-9 and TRBJ2-1; tentative D gene TRBD2, with 7 bases matching. Trimming takes 4 bases from V and 4 bases from J, and the germline ends sit 14 bases apart. For CDR1 and CDR2, the germline V gene (reference sequence) lists SEHNR and FQNEAQ. CDR3 length: 15 amino acids, cysteine to phenylalanine. Only CDR3 DNA remains: 45 bases, in frame from the first base.